This TCR beta chain was obtained from a study of T cell changes during pregnancy in multiple sclerosis. The assay was immunoSEQ multiplex PCR, and TCRdb's table has in-frame clones only and misses some. The sample has tens of thousands of clones, 91% seen once. The germline CDR1 and CDR2 sequences are SGHTA and FQGTGA. The CDR3 sequence is 15 residues long. The J segment lost 1 base and the V segment lost 4 bases, leaving 4 bases of the junction unmatched. The sequence derives from a female donor in good health, enrolled as a control in a pregnancy study. Source: CD4+ T cells from peripheral blood mononuclear cells, taken after pregnancy. The chain combines TRBV7-3 with TRBJ1-1; 9 bases agree with TRBD1. Written as DNA, the CDR3 is TGTGCCAGCAGCTATACAGGGGGCAAGAACACTGAAGCTTTCTTT. Amino acid sequence: CASSYTGGKNTEAFF.